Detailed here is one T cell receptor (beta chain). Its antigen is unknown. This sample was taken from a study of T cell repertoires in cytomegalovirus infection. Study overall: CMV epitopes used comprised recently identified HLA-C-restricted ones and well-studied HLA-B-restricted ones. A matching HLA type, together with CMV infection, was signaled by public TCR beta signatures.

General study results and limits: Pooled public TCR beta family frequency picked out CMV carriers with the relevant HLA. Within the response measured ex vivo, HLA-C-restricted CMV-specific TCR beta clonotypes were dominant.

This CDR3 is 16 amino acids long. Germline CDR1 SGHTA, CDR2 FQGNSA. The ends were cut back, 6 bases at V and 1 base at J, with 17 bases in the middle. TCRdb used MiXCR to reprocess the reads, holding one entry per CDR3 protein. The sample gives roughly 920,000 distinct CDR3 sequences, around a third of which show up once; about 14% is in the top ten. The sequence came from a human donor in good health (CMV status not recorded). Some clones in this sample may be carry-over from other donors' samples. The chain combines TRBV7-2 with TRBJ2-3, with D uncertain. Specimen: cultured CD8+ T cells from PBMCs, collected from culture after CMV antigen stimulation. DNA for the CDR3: TGTGCCAGCAGGAAGTATGAAGGTATCCGCACAGATACGCAGTATTTT. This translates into CASRKYEGIRTDTQYF.